These 27 T cell receptor beta chains were all obtained from the same sample, sequenced in a study of regulatory T cells in long-lasting Graves disease. Assembly of TCR beta libraries relied on iRepertoire HTBI primers together with Arm-PCR of CDR3 regions. MiXCR, applied by TCRdb to the multiplex PCR reads, yields one record per CDR3 protein. The repertoire consists of fewer than 350,000 distinct CDR3 sequences, with 18% occurring once and the leading ten covering approximately 35%. The time point denotes: newly diagnosed GD, antithyroid drugs for less than 3 months. After RNA was extracted from PBMCs, the TCR library was made from it. Sequencing used peripheral blood mononuclear cells (PBMCs), obtained at new diagnosis, from a patient treated with antithyroid drugs. Receptors originate from a female donor with Graves disease.

This clonotype was observed many times. An end of the junction differs from the germline gene, which may be a read error. The chain couples TRBV27 to TRBJ2-7; no clear D gene. Per the germline V gene, CDR1 is MNHEY and CDR2 is SMNVEV (reference sequence). The CDR3 is made up of 13 amino acids. CDR3 loop: CASSLVNSHEQYF. DNA for the CDR3: TGTGCCAGCAGTTTGGTCAACTCCCACGAGCAGTACTTC.

This sequence joins TRBV19 and TRBJ1-5; D remains unclear. V was clipped by 0 bases and J by 0 bases, with 15 bases between them. The CDR3 runs 18 residues. The germline gives CDR1 LNHDA, CDR2 SQIVND (reference sequence). The CDR3 is CASSIDPMAGNSNQPQHF. The CDR3 region has the DNA TGTGCCAGTAGTATAGATCCGATGGCGGGCAATAGCAATCAGCCCCAGCATTTT.

There are a few counts of this clonotype. This chain links TRBV4-1 with TRBJ2-7, with D maybe TRBD1 (6 bases). This CDR3 has 15 amino acids. V gave up 0 bases and J gave up 5 bases, with 14 bases separating them. The germline V gene has CDR1 MGHRA and CDR2 YSYEKL. The CDR3 is CASSQDETGVNEQYF. The CDR3 DNA follows: TGCGCCAGCAGCCAAGATGAGACAGGAGTCAACGAGCAGTACTTC.

This clonotype was recorded many times. The CDR3 DNA follows: TGTGCCAGCACCCCTGGGGCGGGAGTCGTGGGGAACACAGATACGCAGTATTTT. This translates into CASTPGAGVVGNTDTQYF. This chain connects TRBV6-2 or TRBV6-3 to TRBJ2-3, with 7 bases fitting TRBD2. Germline V gives CDR1 MNHEY, CDR2 SVGEGT. The CDR3 runs 18 residues. The J segment lost 2 bases and the V segment lost 7 bases, leaving 18 bases of the junction unmatched.

A word on this clonotype: At one end, the junction sequence differs from germline, possibly due to a read error. The chain uses TRBV7-7 and TRBJ2-2; D unresolved. CDR3 size: 13 residues. Germline V gene lookup returns CDR1 SSHAT and CDR2 FNYEAQ (reference sequence). The CDR3 spells CASSRTVAGELFF. CDR3 in DNA: TGTGCTAGCAGCCGAACGGTCGCCGGGGAGCTGTTTTTT. The whole variable domain, remainder taken from reference TRBV7-7 and TRBJ2-2, is GAGVSQSPRYKVTKRGQDVTLRCDPISSHATLYWYQQALGQGPEFLTYFNYEAQPDKSGLPSDRFSAERPEGSISTLTIQRTEQRDSAMYRCASSRTVAGELFFGEGSRLTVL.

This clonotype was seen many times. The chain links TRBV2 to TRBJ2-3, with 7 bases matching TRBD2. Trimming cost V 8 bases and J 0 bases; bases outside gene matches: 5. This CDR3 comprises 14 residues. Germline values: CDR1 SNHLY, CDR2 FYNNEI. The CDR3 sequence: CASLLAISTDTQYF. CDR3 DNA: TGTGCCAGCCTACTAGCGATTAGCACAGATACGCAGTATTTT.

This clonotype was seen at least ten times. This chain connects TRBV18 to TRBJ2-1; no clear D gene. Deletions cut 6 bases from V and 6 bases from J, with 15 bases between. The CDR3 sequence is 14 residues long. Germline V gene lookup returns CDR1 KGHSH and CDR2 LQKENI. Here the CDR3 reads CASSPQGGPNEQFF. The CDR3 bases are TGTGCCAGCTCCCCCCAAGGCGGACCCAATGAGCAGTTCTTC. The whole variable domain, filled in from reference TRBV18 and TRBJ2-1, reads NAGVMQNPRHLVRRRGQEARLRCSPMKGHSHVYWYRQLPEEGLKFMVYLQKENIIDESGMPKERFSAEFPKEGPSILRIQQVVRGDSAAYFCASSPQGGPNEQFFGPGTRLTVL.

The V call is TRBV19, the J call TRBJ2-2, with no clear D. The CDR3 totals 13 residues. Germline loops: CDR1 LNHDA, CDR2 SQIVND (reference sequence). Trimming took off 5 bases at V and 8 bases at J, with 12 bases between the two ends. The CDR3 loop is CASSSLRRGELFF. As DNA, the CDR3 is TGTGCCAGTAGTTCATTACGTAGAGGGGAGCTGTTTTTT.

Ten or more counts support this clonotype. This chain joins TRBV11-3 and TRBJ2-3; 12 bases agree with TRBD2. With V trimmed by 6 bases and J by 2 bases, 12 bases remained unmatched. The CDR3 length is 18 residues. Per the germline V gene, CDR1 is SGHNT and CDR2 is YENEEA. CDR3 DNA sequence: TGTGCCAGCAGTTTTGGACTAGCGGGGCATCCTCTCACAGATACGCAGTATTTT. Its translation is CASSFGLAGHPLTDTQYF.

This rearrangement joins TRBV6-8 to TRBJ2-5; TRBD1 aligns across 10 bases. Germline lookup yields CDR1 MNHGY and CDR2 SAAAGT. V shed 6 bases, J shed 9 bases, and the junction held 10 bases outside the gene matches. This CDR3 contains 14 residues. The CDR3 bases are TGTGCCAGCAGGGGAATTGGACAGGGGGTTGCCCAGTACTTC. Translated: CASRGIGQGVAQYF.

Many counts were recorded for this clonotype. The chain joins TRBV2 to TRBJ2-1; TRBD2 matches 10 bases. J gave up 7 bases and V 10 bases, and 7 bases lay outside the gene matches. Germline-derived CDR1 and CDR2 are SNHLY and FYNNEI. CDR3 length: 13 residues. The CDR3 spells CANGLAARNEQFF. The DNA for the CDR3 is TGTGCCAACGGACTAGCGGCGAGGAATGAGCAGTTCTTC.

This clonotype was picked up many times. This chain uses TRBV12-5 with TRBJ2-1; D is unresolved. The germline V and J ends were trimmed by 3 bases and 9 bases, with 12 bases remaining between them. The germline CDR1 and CDR2 sequences are LGHNT and FRNRAP. CDR3 length equals 13 residues. The CDR3 nucleotides are TGTGCTAGTGGTTTAGAAAACCTGGGTGAGCAGTTCTTC. Amino acid sequence: CASGLENLGEQFF.

In its sample, this clonotype was seen a few times. This chain uses TRBV13 with TRBJ1-1, with 7 positions matching TRBD1. The ends lost 6 bases at V and 4 bases at J; junction bases unmatched: 11. This CDR3 spans 15 amino acids. CDR1 PRHDT and CDR2 FYEKMQ come from the germline V gene (reference sequence). CDR3 in DNA: TGTGCCAGCAGTTCCACAGGGGATTTGGGCACTGAAGCTTTCTTT. This gives the protein CASSSTGDLGTEAFF.

This clonotype was recorded many times. In nucleotides, the CDR3 is TGTGCCAGCAGCCAGACAGGCAAGTCGGGGAATGAGCAGTTCTTC. Protein sequence: CASSQTGKSGNEQFF. This chain connects TRBV12-3 or TRBV12-4 to TRBJ2-1; possible D gene TRBD1, 6 bases. Trimming took 6 bases from V and 7 from J, leaving 19 bases between them. This CDR3 spans 15 amino acids.

This chain joins TRBV19 and TRBJ2-6; D may match TRBD1 or TRBD2 (5 bases each). Trimming removed 6 bases at V and 4 bases at J, with 19 bases between. There are 17 residues in the CDR3. Germline V gene sequence: CDR1 LNHDA, CDR2 SQIVND (reference sequence). The CDR3 is CASRKGPKKAGANVLTF. CDR3 bases: TGTGCCAGTAGGAAGGGACCTAAAAAAGCCGGGGCCAACGTCCTGACTTTC.

In this sample, this clonotype turned up many times. V and J are TRBV5-1 and TRBJ2-7, with D maybe TRBD2 (5 bases). The CDR3 is 15 residues long. V gave up 2 bases and J gave up 0 bases, with 12 bases separating them. Germline values: CDR1 SGHRS, CDR2 YFSETQ. The DNA of the CDR3 is TGCGCCAGCAGCTTTGACTCGGGGAGCTCCTACGAGCAGTACTTC. This encodes CASSFDSGSSYEQYF.

This clonotype has only a few counts. This could be a read error, since a much larger clone is one nucleotide away. V and J are TRBV6-2 or TRBV6-3 and TRBJ2-3; TRBD2 matches at 8 bases. Germline V lookup: CDR1 MNHEY, CDR2 SVGEGT. CDR3 length: 14 amino acids. The CDR3 region is CVSIPAGEVDTQYF. In DNA, the CDR3 is TGTGTCAGCATTCCAGCGGGAGAGGTAGATACGCAGTATTTT.

The sample holds many counts of this clonotype. The chain combines TRBV24-1 with TRBJ1-5; D is ambiguous. CDR1 KGHDR and CDR2 SFDVKD come from the germline V gene. The CDR3 has 13 residues. Trimming took 4 bases from V and 9 from J, leaving 12 bases between them. This CDR3 is CATSETGSPPQHF. The CDR3 coding sequence is TGTGCCACCAGTGAGACGGGATCCCCGCCCCAGCATTTT.

With regard to this clonotype: Since a much larger clone is just one base distant, this may be a read error. V is TRBV6-5 and J is TRBJ1-4; 9 bases line up with TRBD1. Germline V lookup: CDR1 MNHEY, CDR2 SVGAGI. The CDR3 covers 15 residues. The CDR3 DNA is TGTGCCAGCAGTTTCACAGGGGGCATCGATGAAGAACTGTTTTTT. Amino acid sequence: CASSFTGGIDEELFF.

This clonotype was counted ten times or more. The chain combines TRBV30 with TRBJ1-2, with D tentatively TRBD1 (6 bases). CDR1 and CDR2 from the germline V gene are GTSNPN and SVGIG (reference sequence). Trimming shortened V by 0 bases and J by 1 base, and 12 bases separated the two germline ends. This CDR3 has 15 residues. Here the CDR3 reads CAWSVGGGNNYGYTF. The CDR3 nucleotides read TGTGCCTGGAGTGTAGGAGGGGGAAATAACTATGGCTACACCTTC.

This clonotype was counted ten times or more. The J gene is TRBJ2-7, the V gene TRBV20-1; D gene unclear. Deletions cut 3 bases from V and 4 bases from J, with 10 bases between. This CDR3 contains 12 residues. The germline gives CDR1 DFQATT, CDR2 SNEGSKA (reference sequence). The CDR3 DNA reads TGCAGTGCTAGGGAGACTCCTTACGAGCAGTACTTC. It encodes CSARETPYEQYF.

This clonotype was seen only once. The chain recombines TRBV7-2 with TRBJ1-1; D is undetermined. Germline-derived CDR1 and CDR2 are SGHTA and FQGNSA. This CDR3 is 11 amino acids long. Trimming took 2 bases from V and 9 from J, leaving 7 bases between them. The CDR3 loop is CASSLRVQAFF. The CDR3 coding sequence is TGTGCCAGCAGCTTAAGGGTGCAAGCTTTCTTT.

In its sample, this clonotype was seen many times. Here the CDR3 reads CATSYRDRDYEQYF. DNA of the CDR3: TGTGCCACTTCATACCGGGACAGGGACTACGAGCAGTACTTC. V usage is TRBV10-3 and J usage is TRBJ2-7, with 9 positions matching TRBD1. The length of the CDR3 is 14 residues. Germline-derived CDR1 and CDR2 are ENHRY and SYGVKD. The V gene end was trimmed by 10 bases and the J gene end by 3 bases; junction bases not matched to a gene: 10.

This clonotype was seen a handful of times. V gene TRBV4-2 combines with J gene TRBJ2-2; 13 nucleotides match TRBD2. CDR1 is LGHNA, CDR2 YNFKEQ, per germline. J was trimmed by 4 bases and V by 0 bases; bases with no gene match: 14. The CDR3 has 21 residues. CDR3 in amino acids: CASSQESFRTSGRGGTGELFF. DNA of the CDR3: TGTGCCAGCAGCCAAGAAAGTTTCCGGACTAGCGGGAGAGGAGGCACCGGGGAGCTGTTTTTT.

With regard to this clonotype: A far larger clone differs by one base, so this is likely a read error. The chain carries TRBV2 and TRBJ2-7; TRBD1 aligns across 7 bases. V dropped 7 bases and J dropped 7; count of bases not matched to a gene: 10. The CDR3 runs 13 residues. Germline CDR1 reads SNHLY; CDR2 reads FYNNEI. CDR3 protein: CASKYDRDDEQYF. CDR3 bases: TGTGCCAGCAAATATGACAGGGACGATGAGCAGTACTTC.

This clonotype was recorded many times. The chain joins TRBV6-5 to TRBJ2-1; D possibly corresponds to TRBD1 (5 bases). Trimming removed 2 bases at V and 9 bases at J, with 23 bases between. Germline V gene data show CDR1 as MNHEY and CDR2 as SVGAGI. This CDR3 is 17 amino acids long. The CDR3 protein is CASSYGWQGGDNCEQFF. CDR3 nucleotides: TGTGCCAGCAGTTACGGTTGGCAGGGCGGCGACAACTGTGAGCAGTTCTTC.

This clonotype occurred many times. The junction differs from germline at one of its ends, possibly a read error. The rearrangement links TRBV7-9 to TRBJ2-7, with a possible D match to TRBD2 (6 bases). CDR1 is SEHNR, CDR2 FQNEAQ, per germline (reference sequence). The length of the CDR3 is 12 residues. The CDR3 spells CASSLANYEQYF. The CDR3 nucleotides read TGTGCCAGCAGCCTAGCGAACTACGAGCAGTACTTC.